These 3 T cell receptor beta chains came from one sample sequenced in a study of CD8 T cells in ankylosing spondylitis. The study, taken as a whole, reports: A motif of 8 or 9 highly homologous TCR beta variants was seen as apparently characteristic of ankylosing spondylitis blood.

Their recognized antigens are unknown. TCRdb re-derived calls from the 5' RACE reads in MiXCR, one entry per CDR3 protein. The data contain about 420,000 distinct CDR3 sequences, approximately 20% of them seen just once; the ten biggest clones take up about 16%. What was sequenced was blood, either unsorted or a sorted T cell fraction (not recorded which). The source is a male donor with ankylosing spondylitis.

The rearrangement links TRBV18 to TRBJ2-1; 10 positions agree with TRBD2. J lost 10 bases, V lost 6 bases, and 3 bases had no gene match. This CDR3 spans 12 amino acids. Germline CDR1 is KGHSH and CDR2 is LQKENI. CDR3 bases: TGTGCCAGCTCCTCGGGACTAGCGGAGCAGTTCTTC. The encoded protein is CASSSGLAEQFF.

V gene TRBV19 combines with J gene TRBJ2-7; 7 positions match TRBD1. Trimming removed 8 bases from V and 2 bases from J; junction bases left unmatched: 6. CDR3 length equals 13 residues. The germline gives CDR1 LNHDA, CDR2 SQIVND (reference sequence). As DNA, the CDR3 is TGTGCCAGTCAGGACAGGACCACCTACGAGCAGTACTTC. Its translation: CASQDRTTYEQYF.

V is TRBV14 and J is TRBJ2-1, with TRBD2 identical over 8 bases. The J segment lost 6 bases and the V segment lost 0 bases, leaving 10 bases of the junction unmatched. There are 17 residues in the CDR3. CDR1 is SGHDN and CDR2 is FVKESK in the germline V gene. As DNA, the CDR3 is TGTGCCAGCAGCCAAGACATTAGCGGGATAGGATCCAATGAGCAGTTCTTC. It specifies CASSQDISGIGSNEQFF.